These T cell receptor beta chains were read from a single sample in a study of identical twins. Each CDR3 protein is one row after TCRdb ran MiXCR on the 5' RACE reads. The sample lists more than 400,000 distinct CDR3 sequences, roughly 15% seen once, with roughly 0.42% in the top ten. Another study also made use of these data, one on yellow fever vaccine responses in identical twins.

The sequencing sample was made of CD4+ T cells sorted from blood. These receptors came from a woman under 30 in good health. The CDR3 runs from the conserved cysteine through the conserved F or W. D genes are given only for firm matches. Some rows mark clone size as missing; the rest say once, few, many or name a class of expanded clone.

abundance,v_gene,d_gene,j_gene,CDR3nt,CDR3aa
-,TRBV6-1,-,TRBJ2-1,TGTGCCAGCAGTGAACTGGGTGGGGGTGAGCAGTTCTTC,CASSELGGGEQFF
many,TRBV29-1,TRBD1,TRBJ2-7,TGCAGCGTTGGTTCGGGACAGGGTGTTGTGGGGACAGGGTCCTACGAGCAGTACTTC,CSVGSGQGVVGTGSYEQYF
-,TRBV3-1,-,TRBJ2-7,TGTGCCAGCAGCCAGCGGGTTACCTACGAGCAGTACTTC,CASSQRVTYEQYF
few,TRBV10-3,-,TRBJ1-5,TGTGCCATCAGCCCTTCTACTACGCCCCAGCATTTT,CAISPSTTPQHF
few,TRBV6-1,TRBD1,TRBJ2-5,TGTGCCAGCAGCCGCACAGGGGACCAAGAGACCCAGTACTTC,CASSRTGDQETQYF
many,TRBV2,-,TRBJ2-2,TGTGCCAGCGCAGGGGTGGGGAACACCGGGGAGCTGTTTTTT,CASAGVGNTGELFF
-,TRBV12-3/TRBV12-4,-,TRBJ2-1,TGTGCCAGCAGTTTAGGCCATAGGGGGGGTAGCGATGAGCAGTTCTTC,CASSLGHRGGSDEQFF
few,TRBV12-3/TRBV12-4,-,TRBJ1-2,TGTGCCAGCAGTTTAATAGGGCTCCCCTATGGCTACACCTTC,CASSLIGLPYGYTF
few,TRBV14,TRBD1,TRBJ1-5,TGTGCCAGCAGTCAGGGGGATAGCAATCAGCCCCAGCATTTT,CASSQGDSNQPQHF
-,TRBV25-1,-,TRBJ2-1,TGTGCCAGCAGCTCCCAAGGGGCAGGGACGCAGTTCTTC,CASSSQGAGTQFF
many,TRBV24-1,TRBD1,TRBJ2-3,TGTGCCACCAGTGATCAAGACAGGGGACGGAGCACAGATACGCAGTATTTT,CATSDQDRGRSTDTQYF
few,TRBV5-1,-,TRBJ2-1,TGCGCCAGCAGCTTGGTGCAACAGGGTAACAATGAGCAGTTCTTC,CASSLVQQGNNEQFF
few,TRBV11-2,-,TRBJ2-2,TGTGCCAGCAACTCCCCCGGAAGATCGAACACCGGGGAGCTGTTTTTT,CASNSPGRSNTGELFF
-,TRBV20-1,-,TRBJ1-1,TGCAGTGCTAGCGGGGGCAAGGCTTTCTTT,CSASGGKAFF
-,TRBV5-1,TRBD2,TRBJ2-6,TGCGCCAGCAGCTTGAGCGGGAGCTCTGGGGCCAACGTCCTGACTTTC,CASSLSGSSGANVLTF
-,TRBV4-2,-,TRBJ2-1,TGTGCCAGCAGCCCACAGTCCCGGATAGCGAATGAGCAGTTCTTC,CASSPQSRIANEQFF
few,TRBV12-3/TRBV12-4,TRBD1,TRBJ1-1,TGTGCCAGCACCCTACCAGGGGGCGCAGGGGCTGAAGCTTTCTTT,CASTLPGGAGAEAFF
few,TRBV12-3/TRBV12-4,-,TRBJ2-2,TGTGCCAGCATGTTCCGCCCCACCGGGGAGCTGTTTTTT,CASMFRPTGELFF
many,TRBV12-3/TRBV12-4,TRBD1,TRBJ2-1,TGTGCCAGCAGTTCGACAGGGGGCGGGTCCTACAATGAGCAGTTCTTC,CASSSTGGGSYNEQFF
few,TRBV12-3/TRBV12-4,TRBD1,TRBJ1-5,TGTGCCAGCAGTTTATATCCGGACAGGGTGCAGCCCCAGCATTTT,CASSLYPDRVQPQHF
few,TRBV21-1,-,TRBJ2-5,TGTGCCAGCAGCAACAACAGGGGGAAACAAGAGACCCAGTACTTC,CASSNNRGKQETQYF
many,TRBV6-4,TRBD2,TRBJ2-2,TGTGCCAGCAGCCTAGCGGGAGCCACCGGGGAGCTGTTTTTT,CASSLAGATGELFF
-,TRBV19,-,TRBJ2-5,TGTGCCATAGCGGACAAAGAGACCCAGTACTTC,CAIADKETQYF
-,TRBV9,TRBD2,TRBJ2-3,TGTGCCAGCAGCGCGACTAGCGGGAGTCTCCCAGATACGCAGTATTTT,CASSATSGSLPDTQYF
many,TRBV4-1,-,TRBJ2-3,TGCGCCAGCAGCCAAGTTCCCCCCCAAACGGATACGCAGTATTTT,CASSQVPPQTDTQYF
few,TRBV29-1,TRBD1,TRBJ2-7,TGCAGCGTTAGATACGGGACAGGGCAATACGAGCAGTACTTC,CSVRYGTGQYEQYF
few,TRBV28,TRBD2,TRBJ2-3,TGTGCCAGCTCTTCTGGCGGGAGGATCACAGATACGCAGTATTTT,CASSSGGRITDTQYF
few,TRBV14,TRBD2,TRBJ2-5,TGTGCCAGCAGCCATCGGATAGCGGGGCGGTCGAGGGAGACCCAGTACTTC,CASSHRIAGRSRETQYF
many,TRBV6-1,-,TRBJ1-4,TGTGCCAGCAGTCGACGGGGACCAACTAATGAAAAACTGTTTTTT,CASSRRGPTNEKLFF
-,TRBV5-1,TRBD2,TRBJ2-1,TGCGCCAGCACCACTAATAGCGGGAGCCAGGAGCAGTTCTTC,CASTTNSGSQEQFF
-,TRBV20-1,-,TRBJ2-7,TGCAGTGCCGAGCACCCGGGACAACGCGAGCAGTACTTC,CSAEHPGQREQYF
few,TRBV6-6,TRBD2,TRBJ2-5,TGTGCCAGCAGTTACCTAGCGGGAGAGACCCAGTACTTC,CASSYLAGETQYF
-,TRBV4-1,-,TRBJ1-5,TGCGCCAGCAGCCAAGCCCCTGGAGGGGTCTTCAATCAGCCCCAGCATTTT,CASSQAPGGVFNQPQHF
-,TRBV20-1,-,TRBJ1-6,TGCAGTGCTAGGCGGGGGCTCTGGGACTCACCCCTCCACTTT,CSARRGLWDSPLHF
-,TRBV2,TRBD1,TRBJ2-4,TGTGCCAGCAGCCGGTCGACAGGGGCCAAAAACATTCAGTACTTC,CASSRSTGAKNIQYF
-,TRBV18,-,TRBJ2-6,TGTGCCAGCTCACCCGCCGGGACGGGGGCCTCTGGGGCCAACGTCCTGACTTTC,CASSPAGTGASGANVLTF
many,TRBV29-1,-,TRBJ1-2,TGCAGCGTTGGGACAGACGGCTATGGCTACACCTTC,CSVGTDGYGYTF
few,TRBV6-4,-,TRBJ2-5,TGTGCCAGCAGTCCAGACTTTGGAGAGACCCAGTACTTC,CASSPDFGETQYF
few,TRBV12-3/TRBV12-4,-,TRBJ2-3,TGTGCCAGCAGTCGAAGGGGATCAGATACGCAGTATTTT,CASSRRGSDTQYF
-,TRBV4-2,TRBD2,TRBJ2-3,TGTGCCAGCAGCCAAGACCCGCTAGCGGGGGCGGGGGATACGCAGTATTTT,CASSQDPLAGAGDTQYF
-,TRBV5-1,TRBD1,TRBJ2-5,TGCGCCAGCAGCACTTGGACAGGGTGGGAAGAGACCCAGTACTTC,CASSTWTGWEETQYF
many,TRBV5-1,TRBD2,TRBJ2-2,TGCGCCAGCAGCTCCCTCGGGGGGGATACCGGGGAGCTGTTTTTT,CASSSLGGDTGELFF
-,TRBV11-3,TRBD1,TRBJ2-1,TGTGCCAGCAGCTTAGGACAGGGGTTGCCCTACAATGAGCAGTTCTTC,CASSLGQGLPYNEQFF
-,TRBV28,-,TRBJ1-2,TGTGCCAGCAGTCCCCCCGGGACACCCGTTTATGGCTACACCTTC,CASSPPGTPVYGYTF
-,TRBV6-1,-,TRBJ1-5,TGTGCCAGCAGTGCACTTTCGACGGGAGTGAGCAATCAGCCCCAGCATTTT,CASSALSTGVSNQPQHF
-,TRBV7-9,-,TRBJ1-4,TGTGCCAGCAGCTCGAGAGGGCCAGGAGAAAAACTGTTTTTT,CASSSRGPGEKLFF
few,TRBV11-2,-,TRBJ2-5,TGTGCCAGCAGCTCAATACCGAGGGAAGGGGAAGAGACCCAGTACTTC,CASSSIPREGEETQYF
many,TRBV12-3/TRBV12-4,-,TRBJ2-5,TGTGCCAGCAGTCCCGGTCCGGGGGCGCAAGAGACCCAGTACTTC,CASSPGPGAQETQYF
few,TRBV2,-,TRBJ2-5,TGTGCCAGCAAAGTCGGGGGAAAAAAAGAGACCCAGTACTTC,CASKVGGKKETQYF
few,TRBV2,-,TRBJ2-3,TGTGCCAGCAGCGAGAACCGGGATTACACAGATACGCAGTATTTT,CASSENRDYTDTQYF
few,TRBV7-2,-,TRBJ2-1,TGTGCCAGCAGCTTAGGGCGGTTTAGCTCCTACAATGAGCAGTTCTTC,CASSLGRFSSYNEQFF
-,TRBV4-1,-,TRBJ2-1,TGCGCCAGCAGCCATAAGGGGCTGGTCGTAAATGAGCAGTTCTTC,CASSHKGLVVNEQFF
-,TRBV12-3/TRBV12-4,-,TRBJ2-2,TGTGCCAGCAGACTCCGTCGACAGGCTCACACCGGGGAGCTGTTTTTT,CASRLRRQAHTGELFF
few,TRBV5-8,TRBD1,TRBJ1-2,TGTGCCAGCAGCTGGGACAGGGAGGATGGCTACACCTTC,CASSWDREDGYTF
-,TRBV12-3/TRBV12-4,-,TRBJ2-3,TGTGCCAGCAGTCTTTTTGAGGGGGATACGCAGTATTTT,CASSLFEGDTQYF
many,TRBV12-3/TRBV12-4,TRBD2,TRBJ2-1,TGTGCCAGCAGGAGTATTAGCGGGAGCTCCTACAATGAGCAGTTCTTC,CASRSISGSSYNEQFF
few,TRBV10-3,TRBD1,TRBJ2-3,TGTGCCATCAGACGACAGGGAACCACGGATACGCAGTATTTT,CAIRRQGTTDTQYF
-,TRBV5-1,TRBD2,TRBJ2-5,TGCGCCAGCAGCCCTAGCGGGGTAGAGACCCAGTACTTC,CASSPSGVETQYF
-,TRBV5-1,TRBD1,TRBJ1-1,TGCGCCAGCAGCAAAACAGGGGGGGACACTGAAGCTTTCTTT,CASSKTGGDTEAFF
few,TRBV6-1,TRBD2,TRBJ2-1,TGTGCCAGCACAAAACTAGCGGGAGGTCACAATGAGCAGTTCTTC,CASTKLAGGHNEQFF